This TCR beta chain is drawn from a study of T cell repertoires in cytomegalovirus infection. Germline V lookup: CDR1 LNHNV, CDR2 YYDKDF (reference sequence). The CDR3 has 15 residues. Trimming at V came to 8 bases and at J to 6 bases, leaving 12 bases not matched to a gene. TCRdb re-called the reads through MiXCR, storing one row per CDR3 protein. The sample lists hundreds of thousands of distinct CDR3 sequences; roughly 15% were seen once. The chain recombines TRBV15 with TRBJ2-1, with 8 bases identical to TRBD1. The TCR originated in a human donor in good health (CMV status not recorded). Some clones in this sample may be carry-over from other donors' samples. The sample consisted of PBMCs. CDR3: CATGLARTGINEQFF. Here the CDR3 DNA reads TGTGCCACCGGACTTGCGAGGACAGGGATCAATGAGCAGTTCTTC.